This passage covers 4 T cell receptor beta chains from one sample sequenced in a study of blood T cells in healthy people across ages (dated by TCRdb to about 2015). Library prep was done by 5' RACE. The sample was run on an Illumina HiSeq 2500. A second PCR of roughly 7 to 11 cycles was performed with a sample-barcoded 5' primer and a J-beta primer mix. Through fastp at Q25 and MiXCR, TCRdb rebuilt clones from the public reads, retaining in-frame beta chains. Rows are unified per CDR3 protein, each entry keeping the most common DNA and genes. The sample table records hundreds of thousands of distinct CDR3 sequences; just under 25% of these occur just once. The ten most abundant clones make up under 10% of the sample. This sample also appeared in a second study, on T cells of mothers and their children.

Sequenced input: blood. The receptor source for this set is a boy between 5 and 17 years old in good health.

V gene TRBV29-1 combines with J gene TRBJ2-1; a possible D gene is TRBD1 (6 bases). The CDR3 has 15 residues. Trimming removed 8 bases at V and 9 bases at J, with 26 bases between. Per germline, CDR1 SQVTM and CDR2 ANQGSEA. DNA of the CDR3: TGCAGCTTTAAGGGGGAAGACAGGTGGTTTTTTGAGCAGTTCTTC. It encodes CSFKGEDRWFFEQFF.

The chain joins TRBV7-3 to TRBJ2-7; D uncertain. V was cut by 1 base and J by 5 bases, with 12 bases left in between. The CDR3 spans 14 residues. CDR1 SGHTA and CDR2 FQGTGA come from the germline V gene. The CDR3 nucleotides read TGTGCCAGCAGCTTAAGGGCTGAGGCTCACGAGCAGTACTTC. This codes for CASSLRAEAHEQYF.

This sequence joins TRBV29-1 and TRBJ2-7; D not certain. This CDR3 has 12 residues. Germline V gene sequence: CDR1 SQVTM, CDR2 ANQGSEA. Trimming stripped 7 bases from V and 2 bases from J, with 12 bases between. The CDR3 here is CSANDGTYEQYF. CDR3 DNA: TGCAGCGCTAACGACGGTACCTACGAGCAGTACTTC.

The rearrangement uses TRBV29-1 and TRBJ2-2; 7 bases align to TRBD1. The CDR3 has 11 residues. CDR1 is SQVTM and CDR2 is ANQGSEA in the germline V gene. CDR3 region: CAGQGAGELFF. CDR3 DNA: TGCGCCGGTCAGGGGGCCGGGGAGCTGTTTTTT.